The 5 T cell receptor beta chains in this list originate from one sample, sequenced in a study of blood T cell repertoires in COVID-19. The assay was immunoSEQ multiplex PCR, and TCRdb's table has in-frame clones only and misses some. The sample yields about 89,000 clones, less than 85% seen once. The specimen sequenced was peripheral blood. The receptors were sampled from a woman older than 75 with acute or convalescent COVID-19.

The chain uses TRBV11-3 and TRBJ2-1; TRBD2 matches 8 bases. Germline V lookup: CDR1 SGHNT, CDR2 YENEEA. The CDR3 consists of 15 residues. The V gene end was trimmed by 3 bases and the J gene end by 2 bases; junction bases not matched to a gene: 3. The CDR3 spells CASSFSGEPYNEQFF. The CDR3 coding sequence is TGTGCCAGCAGCTTTAGCGGGGAGCCCTACAATGAGCAGTTCTTC. The full variable domain, with the rest looked up from reference TRBV11-3 and TRBJ2-1, is EAGVVQSPRYKIIEKKQPVAFWCNPISGHNTLYWYLQNLGQGPELLIRYENEEAVDDSQLPKDRFSAERLKGVDSTLKIQPAELGDSAVYLCASSFSGEPYNEQFFGPGTRLTVL.

This clone has more than one count but fewer than ten. This chain uses TRBV7-9 with TRBJ2-3, with a possible D match to TRBD2 (7 bases). The CDR3 extends over 15 amino acids. From germline, CDR1 is SEHNR and CDR2 FQNEAQ (reference sequence). The V end lost 4 bases, the J end lost 2 bases, and 13 bases lay between the germline ends. The CDR3 sequence: CASSSIGGATDTQYF. The DNA for the CDR3 is TGTGCCAGCAGCTCGATTGGGGGGGCCACAGATACGCAGTATTTT. The whole variable domain, filled in from reference TRBV7-9 and TRBJ2-3, reads DTGVSQNPRHKITKRGQNVTFRCDPISEHNRLYWYRQTLGQGPEFLTYFQNEAQLEKSRLLSDRFSAERPKGSFSTLEIQRTEQGDSAMYLCASSSIGGATDTQYFGPGTRLTVL.

This clone has a count of ten or more. This rearrangement joins TRBV30 to TRBJ1-3; D is possibly TRBD1 (5 bases). The CDR3 runs to 12 residues. Trimming removed 4 bases from V and 1 base from J, with 5 bases in between. Germline values: CDR1 GTSNPN, CDR2 SVGIG (reference sequence). Written as DNA, the CDR3 is TGTGCCTGGAAGGGGTCTGGAAACACCATATATTTT. Translated, it gives CAWKGSGNTIYF.

V usage is TRBV19 and J usage is TRBJ2-2; 9 bases are shared with TRBD2. CDR3 length: 13 amino acids. The junction had 6 bases not matched to a gene; V was cut back by 8 bases and J by 8 bases. Germline V CDR1 and CDR2: LNHDA, SQIVND (reference sequence). The CDR3 bases are TGTGCCAGTGCCAAGCTAGCGGGAGGGGAGCTGTTTTTT. Translated, it gives CASAKLAGGELFF.

The V gene is TRBV6-1, the J gene TRBJ2-5; 9 positions agree with TRBD1. The CDR3 is made up of 16 amino acids. Germline assignment: CDR1 MNHNS and CDR2 SASEGT. Trimming took 2 bases from V and 4 from J; bases not matched to a gene: 8. The chain's CDR3 is CASSEIGTGLAETQYF. The CDR3 coding sequence is TGTGCCAGCAGTGAAATTGGGACAGGGTTGGCAGAGACCCAGTACTTC.